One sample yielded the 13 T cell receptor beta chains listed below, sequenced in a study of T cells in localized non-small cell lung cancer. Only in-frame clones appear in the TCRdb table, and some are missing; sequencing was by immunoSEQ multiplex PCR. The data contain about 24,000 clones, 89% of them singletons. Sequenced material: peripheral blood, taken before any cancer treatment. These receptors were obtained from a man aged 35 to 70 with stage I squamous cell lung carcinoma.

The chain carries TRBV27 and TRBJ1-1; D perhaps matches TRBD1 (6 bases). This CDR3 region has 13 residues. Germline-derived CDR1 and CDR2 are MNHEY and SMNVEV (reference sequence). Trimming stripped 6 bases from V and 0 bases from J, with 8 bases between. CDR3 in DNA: TGTGCCAGCAGGGACAGCCTGAACACTGAAGCTTTCTTT. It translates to CASRDSLNTEAFF.

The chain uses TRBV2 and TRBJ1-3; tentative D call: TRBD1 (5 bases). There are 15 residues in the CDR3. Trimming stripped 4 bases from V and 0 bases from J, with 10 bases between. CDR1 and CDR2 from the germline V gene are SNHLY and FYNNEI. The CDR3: CASSVGDSSGNTIYF. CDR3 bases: TGTGCCAGCAGTGTTGGAGACAGCTCTGGAAACACCATATATTTT.

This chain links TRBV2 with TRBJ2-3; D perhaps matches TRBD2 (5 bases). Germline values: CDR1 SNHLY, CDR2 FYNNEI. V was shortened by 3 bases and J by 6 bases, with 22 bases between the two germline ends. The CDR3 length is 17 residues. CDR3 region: CASSDSMDSPEFDTQYF. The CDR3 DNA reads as TGTGCCAGCAGTGATAGTATGGACTCTCCCGAGTTTGATACGCAGTATTTT.

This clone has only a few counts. DNA for the CDR3: TGTGCCAGCAGTGCCGTACAGTTCAACACTGAAGCTTTCTTT. Translating it yields CASSAVQFNTEAFF. This chain links TRBV2 with TRBJ1-1, with D hard to call. This CDR3 is 14 amino acids long. Germline V lookup: CDR1 SNHLY, CDR2 FYNNEI. V dropped 4 bases and J dropped 2 bases, with 11 bases sitting between them. Filled out from reference TRBV2 and TRBJ1-1, the complete variable domain reads EPEVTQTPSHQVTQMGQEVILRCVPISNHLYFYWYRQILGQKVEFLVSFYNNEISEKSEIFDDQFSVERPDGSNFTLKIRSTKLEDSAMYFCASSAVQFNTEAFFGQGTRLTVV.

CDR3 coding DNA: TGCGCCAGCAGTCTAGCGGGCATAGATACGCAGTATTTT. Amino acid sequence: CASSLAGIDTQYF. V gene TRBV4-3 combines with J gene TRBJ2-3; 8 positions match TRBD2. CDR3 size: 13 residues. The germline V gene encodes CDR1 LGHNA and CDR2 YSLEER. V lost 6 bases, J lost 5 bases, and 4 bases stayed unmatched.

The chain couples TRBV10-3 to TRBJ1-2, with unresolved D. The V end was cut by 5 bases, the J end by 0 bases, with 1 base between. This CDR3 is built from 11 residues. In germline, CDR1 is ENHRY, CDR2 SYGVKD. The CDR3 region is CAISPNYGYTF. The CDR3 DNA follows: TGTGCCATCAGTCCTAACTATGGCTACACCTTC.

DNA for the CDR3: TGCGCCAGCAGTGAGACGGGCGGGGGGATAGATGAGCAGTTCTTC. Protein sequence: CASSETGGGIDEQFF. The chain links TRBV10-2 to TRBJ2-1; TRBD2 agrees at 8 bases. The CDR3 sequence is 15 residues long. The trim removed 2 bases at V and 8 bases at J, leaving 8 bases unmatched. Germline CDR1 WSHSY, CDR2 SAAADI.

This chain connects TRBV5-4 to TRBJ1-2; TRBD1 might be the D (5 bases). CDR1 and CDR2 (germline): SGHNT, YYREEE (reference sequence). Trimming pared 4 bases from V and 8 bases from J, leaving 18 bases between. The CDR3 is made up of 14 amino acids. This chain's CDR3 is CASSHEGREGGYTF. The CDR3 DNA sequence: TGTGCCAGCAGCCACGAGGGCAGGGAGGGCGGCTACACCTTC.

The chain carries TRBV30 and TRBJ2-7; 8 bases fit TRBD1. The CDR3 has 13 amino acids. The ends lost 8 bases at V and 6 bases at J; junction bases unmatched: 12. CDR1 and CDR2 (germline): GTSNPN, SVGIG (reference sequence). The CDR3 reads CAGTGTGVGEQYF. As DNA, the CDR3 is TGTGCCGGGACCGGGACAGGTGTGGGCGAGCAGTACTTC.

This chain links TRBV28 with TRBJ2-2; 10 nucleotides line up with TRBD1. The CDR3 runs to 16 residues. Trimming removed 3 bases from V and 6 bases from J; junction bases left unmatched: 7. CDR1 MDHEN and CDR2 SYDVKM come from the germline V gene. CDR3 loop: CASSFVGTGVPGELFF. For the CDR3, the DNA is TGTGCCAGCAGTTTTGTAGGGACAGGGGTTCCCGGGGAGCTGTTTTTT.

DNA of the CDR3: TGCGCCAGCGGAATGGGAGCCACAGATACGCAGTATTTT. Its protein product is CASGMGATDTQYF. The chain employs TRBV4-3 and TRBJ2-3; possible D gene TRBD2, 5 bases. The CDR3 is made up of 13 amino acids. Germline V gives CDR1 LGHNA, CDR2 YSLEER. Trimming left V 8 bases short and J 2 bases short, with 11 bases between.

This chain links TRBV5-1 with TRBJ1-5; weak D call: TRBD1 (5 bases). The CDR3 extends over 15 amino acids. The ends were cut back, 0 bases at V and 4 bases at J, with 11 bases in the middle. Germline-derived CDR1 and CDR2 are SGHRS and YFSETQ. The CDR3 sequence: CASSLGQGPNQPQHF. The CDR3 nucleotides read TGCGCCAGCAGCTTGGGTCAGGGCCCGAATCAGCCCCAGCATTTT.

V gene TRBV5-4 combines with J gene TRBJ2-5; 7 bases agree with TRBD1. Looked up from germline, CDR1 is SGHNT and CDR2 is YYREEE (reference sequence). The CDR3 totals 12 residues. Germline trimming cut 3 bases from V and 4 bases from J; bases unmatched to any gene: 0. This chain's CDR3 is CASSYRGETQYF. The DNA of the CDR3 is TGTGCCAGCAGCTACAGGGGAGAGACCCAGTACTTC.